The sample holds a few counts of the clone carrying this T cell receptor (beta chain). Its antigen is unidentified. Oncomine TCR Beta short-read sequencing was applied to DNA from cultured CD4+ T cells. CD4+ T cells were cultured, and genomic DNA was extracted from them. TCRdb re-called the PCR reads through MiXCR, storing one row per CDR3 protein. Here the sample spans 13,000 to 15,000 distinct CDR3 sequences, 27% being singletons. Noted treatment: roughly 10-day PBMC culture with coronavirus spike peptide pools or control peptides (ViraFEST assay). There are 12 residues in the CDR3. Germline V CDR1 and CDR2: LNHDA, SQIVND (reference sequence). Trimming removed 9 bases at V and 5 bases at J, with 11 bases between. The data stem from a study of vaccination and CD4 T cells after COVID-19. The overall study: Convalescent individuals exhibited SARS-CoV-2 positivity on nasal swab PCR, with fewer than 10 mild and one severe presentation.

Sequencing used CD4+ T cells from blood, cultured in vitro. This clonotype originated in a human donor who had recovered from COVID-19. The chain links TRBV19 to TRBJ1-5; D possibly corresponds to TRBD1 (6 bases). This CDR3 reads CASNQGHQPQHF. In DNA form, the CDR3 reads TGTGCCAGCAATCAGGGGCATCAGCCCCAGCATTTT.